These T cell receptor beta chains were read from a single sample in a study of shared clonotypes between healthy human individuals. Measured with immunoSEQ multiplex PCR; TCRdb has only the in-frame clones, and not every one. Among 550,000 to 750,000 clones listed, about 90% were seen once. Specimen: naive CD8+ T cells sorted from blood. The origin of the receptors is a man aged 25 to 40 in good health. The CDR3 runs from the conserved cysteine through the conserved F or W. The order of the fields is clone size, V gene, J gene, D gene, CDR3 DNA, CDR3 protein. D genes are given only for firm matches. A row's size may be missing; if present it is once, few, many or a size class.

size: once; V: TRBV4-1; J: TRBJ2-1; D: TRBD2; DNA: TGCGCCAGCAGCCTCCGGGGGGGCGGCAGTACCGATGAGCAGTTCTTC; CDR3: CASSLRGGGSTDEQFF
size: -; V: TRBV13; J: TRBJ2-7; D: -; DNA: TGTGCCAGCAGCTTAGGTCGATCCGCCACCTACGAGCAGTACTTC; CDR3: CASSLGRSATYEQYF
size: -; V: TRBV27; J: TRBJ2-7; D: TRBD2; DNA: TGTGCCAGCAGTTTCGGCGGGAGGGCCATCTACGAGCAGTACTTC; CDR3: CASSFGGRAIYEQYF
size: -; V: TRBV11-2; J: TRBJ2-7; D: TRBD1; DNA: TGTGCCAGCAGCTTACGCGACAGGGTGGTATCCTACGAGCAGTACTTC; CDR3: CASSLRDRVVSYEQYF
size: -; V: TRBV2; J: TRBJ2-4; D: -; DNA: TGTGCCAGCAGGTCACAGGAAAACATTCAGTACTTC; CDR3: CASRSQENIQYF
size: -; V: TRBV10-2; J: TRBJ2-3; D: -; DNA: TGCGCCAGCAGTGTGAGTGGGCACACAGATACGCAGTATTTT; CDR3: CASSVSGHTDTQYF
size: -; V: TRBV28; J: TRBJ2-7; D: -; DNA: TGTGCCAGCAGTTTTGAGCGGTACTACGAGCAGTACTTC; CDR3: CASSFERYYEQYF
size: -; V: TRBV7-2; J: TRBJ2-3; D: -; DNA: TGTGCCAGCAGCGACTTAGCGGCCCCTAGCACAGATACGCAGTATTTT; CDR3: CASSDLAAPSTDTQYF
size: -; V: TRBV30; J: TRBJ2-5; D: -; DNA: TGTGCCTGGAGTGGGGACAACCAAGAGACCCAGTACTTC; CDR3: CAWSGDNQETQYF
size: -; V: TRBV19; J: TRBJ2-1; D: TRBD2; DNA: TGTGCCAGTAGTATAGGACTAGCGGCGAATGAGCAGTTCTTC; CDR3: CASSIGLAANEQFF
size: -; V: TRBV7-9; J: TRBJ2-5; D: TRBD2; DNA: TGTGCCGCCAAAGCGGGACCTGAGACCCAGTACTTC; CDR3: CAAKAGPETQYF
size: -; V: TRBV5-6; J: TRBJ2-1; D: TRBD2; DNA: TGTGCCAGCAGCTTACCAGGCGGGAGTGCCTTCTTC; CDR3: CASSLPGGSAFF
size: -; V: TRBV5-4; J: TRBJ2-1; D: -; DNA: TGTGCCAGCAGCCTGAAAGGATACAATGAGCAGTTCTTC; CDR3: CASSLKGYNEQFF
size: -; V: TRBV6-1; J: TRBJ2-1; D: -; DNA: TGTGCCAGCAGTGAAGTTGTGAGCTCCTACAATGAGCAGTTCTTC; CDR3: CASSEVVSSYNEQFF
size: once; V: TRBV28; J: TRBJ2-7; D: -; DNA: TGTGCCAGCAGTTTACCCAGACTAGGAGATGAGGACGAGCAGTACTTC; CDR3: CASSLPRLGDEDEQYF
size: once; V: TRBV28; J: TRBJ2-7; D: TRBD2; DNA: TGTGCCAGCAGCTCAATAGCGGGTACATCCTACGAGCAGTACTTC; CDR3: CASSSIAGTSYEQYF
size: -; V: TRBV5-4; J: TRBJ2-1; D: -; DNA: TGTGCCAGCAGCTTGGCTTCTGCGGGGTCCTCCAATGAGCAGTTCTTC; CDR3: CASSLASAGSSNEQFF
size: -; V: TRBV11-2; J: TRBJ2-3; D: TRBD1; DNA: TGTGCCAGCAGCCCCCCCCCGGGACAGACATCCACAGATACGCAGTATTTT; CDR3: CASSPPPGQTSTDTQYF
size: -; V: TRBV7-9; J: TRBJ1-5; D: TRBD1; DNA: TGTGCCAGCAGCTCGGGACAGGGGCTCAATCAGCCCCAGCATTTT; CDR3: CASSSGQGLNQPQHF
size: -; V: TRBV19; J: TRBJ2-3; D: -; DNA: TGTGCCAGTAGTATCCAGCCCACAGATACGCAGTATTTT; CDR3: CASSIQPTDTQYF
size: -; V: TRBV7-8; J: TRBJ2-5; D: TRBD1; DNA: TGTGCCAGCAGCGGGCACAGGGGAGAGACCCAGTACTTC; CDR3: CASSGHRGETQYF
size: -; V: TRBV6-1; J: TRBJ2-7; D: TRBD1; DNA: TGTGCCAGCAGTGAGAACAGGGGCGAGCAGTACTTC; CDR3: CASSENRGEQYF
size: -; V: TRBV9; J: TRBJ2-3; D: -; DNA: TGTGCCAGCAGCGTAGGGGGAGGCCGGGATACGCAGTATTTT; CDR3: CASSVGGGRDTQYF
size: -; V: TRBV27; J: TRBJ2-2; D: -; DNA: TGTGCCAGCAGTACCCCTAGGAGGGGGACCGGGGAGCTGTTTTTT; CDR3: CASSTPRRGTGELFF
size: -; V: TRBV7-2; J: TRBJ2-7; D: -; DNA: TGTGCCAGCAGCTCAGGCGGTCTCTACGAGCAGTACTTC; CDR3: CASSSGGLYEQYF
size: -; V: TRBV19; J: TRBJ2-7; D: -; DNA: TGTGCCAGTAGCCCGGGGCAGACCTACGAGCAGTACTTC; CDR3: CASSPGQTYEQYF
size: -; V: TRBV7-9; J: TRBJ2-2; D: -; DNA: TGTGCCAGCAGCTCAAGCCCGCGTAACACCGGGGAGCTGTTTTTT; CDR3: CASSSSPRNTGELFF
size: -; V: TRBV27; J: TRBJ2-7; D: -; DNA: TGTGCCAGCAGTTTGGCTCCCTCCTGGGCCTACGAGCAGTACTTC; CDR3: CASSLAPSWAYEQYF
size: -; V: TRBV5-1; J: TRBJ1-1; D: -; DNA: TGCGCCAGCAGCTTGGAACGGCTGAACACTGAAGCTTTCTTT; CDR3: CASSLERLNTEAFF
size: -; V: TRBV7-9; J: TRBJ1-5; D: -; DNA: TGTGCCAGCAGCCCGGTGACCTTAAGTGGGGATCAGCCCCAGCATTTT; CDR3: CASSPVTLSGDQPQHF
size: -; V: TRBV11-1; J: TRBJ2-7; D: -; DNA: TGTGCCAGCAGCTCCCGCGAAGGGCTCCCCTACGAGCAGTACTTC; CDR3: CASSSREGLPYEQYF
size: -; V: TRBV11-2; J: TRBJ2-1; D: -; DNA: TGTGCCAGCAGCTTACCTAGTTGGAATGAGCAGTTCTTC; CDR3: CASSLPSWNEQFF
size: -; V: TRBV7-2; J: TRBJ1-5; D: -; DNA: TGTGCCAGCAGCCTGGTCTTGGGGGCGGGAGGCAATCAGCCCCAGCATTTT; CDR3: CASSLVLGAGGNQPQHF
size: few; V: TRBV7-2; J: TRBJ2-7; D: -; DNA: TGTGCCAGCAGCCCGCCTTCGGGGGAGCAGTACTTC; CDR3: CASSPPSGEQYF
size: -; V: TRBV29-1; J: TRBJ1-2; D: -; DNA: TGCAGCGTTGAAGCCCGGACCGAATATGGCTACACCTTC; CDR3: CSVEARTEYGYTF
size: -; V: TRBV27; J: TRBJ1-1; D: -; DNA: TGTGCCAGCAGAACAGGGAACACTGAAGCTTTCTTT; CDR3: CASRTGNTEAFF
size: -; V: TRBV7-9; J: TRBJ2-5; D: TRBD2; DNA: TGTGCCAGCAGCTTAGCAGGGGAGGGTCCAGAGACCCAGTACTTC; CDR3: CASSLAGEGPETQYF
size: -; V: TRBV2; J: TRBJ1-4; D: TRBD1; DNA: TGTGCCAGCAGTGGCAGGGGGCATTGGGATGAAAAACTGTTTTTT; CDR3: CASSGRGHWDEKLFF